This passage covers 30 T cell receptor beta chains from one sample sequenced in a study of graft-versus-host responses after intestinal transplantation. No antigen has been identified for these receptors. Assay: immunoSEQ multiplex PCR; the TCRdb copy retains only in-frame clones and omits some. The data show about 70,000 clones, about 90% seen once. The material sequenced was unstimulated CD8+ T cells sorted from spleen or lymph node cells, taken before intestinal transplant. These TCRs come from a human donor who received an intestinal transplant.

The rearrangement links TRBV6-4 to TRBJ1-1; D possibly corresponds to TRBD1 (5 bases). Germline-derived CDR1 and CDR2 are MRHNA and SNTAGT. The CDR3 is made up of 16 amino acids. V gave up 7 bases and J gave up 1 base, with 19 bases separating them. This CDR3 reads CASIVQGCRRNTEAFF. The DNA for the CDR3 is TGTGCCAGCATTGTGCAGGGTTGCCGTAGGAACACTGAAGCTTTCTTT.

This chain links TRBV2 with TRBJ1-5; D not certain. Germline-derived CDR1 and CDR2 are SNHLY and FYNNEI. The CDR3 runs 13 residues. V was trimmed by 2 bases and J by 5 bases, leaving 7 bases between them. In DNA form, the CDR3 reads TGTGCCAGCAGTGAATGGGCTTATCAGCCCCAGCATTTT. Residues: CASSEWAYQPQHF.

This chain connects TRBV23-1 to TRBJ2-7; a possible D gene is TRBD1 (7 bases). TRBV23-1 is classed as an ORF, of uncertain function. There are 15 residues in the CDR3. V was pared by 8 bases and J by 5 bases, with 22 bases between. DNA of the CDR3: TGCGCCAGCCCCCAGGGGGAGGATCCTACCCACGAGCAGTACTTC. It translates to CASPQGEDPTHEQYF.

The genes are TRBV5-4 and TRBJ1-4; tentative D call: TRBD1 (5 bases). The CDR3 totals 14 residues. Between the trimmed V and J ends, which lost 2 bases and 8 bases, there was a span of 13 bases. Germline CDR1 reads SGHNT; CDR2 reads YYREEE (reference sequence). CDR3: CASSLGPGDEKLFF. In DNA, the CDR3 is TGTGCCAGCAGCTTAGGTCCGGGGGACGAAAAACTGTTTTTT.

V and J are TRBV9 and TRBJ2-3; D call uncertain. Trimming removed 3 bases from V and 6 bases from J, with 11 bases in between. Germline V gene data show CDR1 as SGDLS and CDR2 as YYNGEE. The CDR3 is 13 amino acids. Written as DNA, the CDR3 is TGTGCCAGCAGCGGGGCCCCCTTCGATACGCAGTATTTT. Amino acids: CASSGAPFDTQYF.

The CDR3 DNA reads as TGTGCCAGCAGCGCGCCGACAGAACCCGGCCATCAGCCCCAGCATTTT. The encoded protein is CASSAPTEPGHQPQHF. This chain joins TRBV5-8 and TRBJ1-5, with D tentatively TRBD1 (5 bases). The length of the CDR3 is 16 residues. Germline loops: CDR1 SGHTS, CDR2 YDEGEE. Trimming took 4 bases from V and 5 from J, leaving 19 bases between them.

The rearrangement joins TRBV7-6 to TRBJ2-1; 7 bases match TRBD2. After removal of 1 base from V and 5 bases from J, the junction contained 5 bases not matched to a gene. CDR3 length: 15 amino acids. Germline CDR1 and CDR2: SGHVS and FNYEAQ. The CDR3 spells CASSLVSGKHNEQFF. The CDR3 bases are TGTGCCAGCAGCTTAGTGAGCGGGAAACACAATGAGCAGTTCTTC. The variable domain in full, with the rest retrieved from reference TRBV7-6 and TRBJ2-1, is GAGVSQSPRYKVTKRGQDVALRCDPISGHVSLYWYRQALGQGPEFLTYFNYEAQQDKSGLPNDRFSAERPEGSISTLTIQRTEQRDSAMYRCASSLVSGKHNEQFFGPGTRLTVL.

The gene calls are TRBV7-6 and TRBJ2-7; D is perhaps TRBD1 (6 bases). Between the trimmed V and J ends, which lost 1 base and 6 bases, there was a span of 7 bases. The CDR3 extends over 12 amino acids. Germline V gene data show CDR1 as SGHVS and CDR2 as FNYEAQ. DNA of the CDR3: TGTGCCAGCAGCTTAGGCAGGGGCGAGCAGTACTTC. Protein sequence: CASSLGRGEQYF.

The J gene is TRBJ1-2, the V gene TRBV29-1, with a possible D match to TRBD1 (5 bases). The CDR3 covers 13 residues. V was cut by 5 bases and J by 1 base, with 11 bases left in between. Germline loops: CDR1 SQVTM, CDR2 ANQGSEA. The chain's CDR3 is CSVLREVNYGYTF. As DNA, the CDR3 is TGCAGCGTTCTCAGGGAAGTTAACTATGGCTACACCTTC.

This rearrangement joins TRBV6-6 to TRBJ2-3, with D perhaps matching TRBD2 (5 bases). V gave up 5 bases and J gave up 4 bases, with 7 bases separating them. Germline loops: CDR1 MNHNY, CDR2 SVGAGI (reference sequence). The length of the CDR3 is 12 residues. CDR3 amino acids: CASSEGADTQYF. CDR3 bases: TGTGCCAGCAGTGAGGGCGCAGATACGCAGTATTTT.

The gene calls are TRBV19 and TRBJ1-1, with 7 bases matching TRBD1. V lost 9 bases to trimming and J lost 4 bases; unmatched junction nucleotides: 5. This CDR3 region has 12 residues. Germline values: CDR1 LNHDA, CDR2 SQIVND (reference sequence). The DNA of the CDR3 is TGTGCCAGCCAGACAGGGATCACTGAAGCTTTCTTT. Protein: CASQTGITEAFF.

The genes are TRBV6-5 and TRBJ1-4; no definite D call. CDR3 length: 13 residues. The V gene's germline CDR1 is MNHEY and CDR2 SVGAGI. The ends were cut back, 5 bases at V and 14 bases at J, with 18 bases in the middle. The CDR3 reads CASSPRGWDGLFF. The DNA of the CDR3 is TGTGCCAGCAGTCCTCGGGGATGGGATGGGCTGTTTTTT.

CDR3 residues: CASSQAGTGPQETQYF. The DNA of the CDR3 is TGCGCCAGCAGCCAGGCCGGGACAGGACCGCAAGAGACCCAGTACTTC. J is TRBJ2-5 and V is TRBV4-1; 8 nucleotides align to TRBD1. V trimming: 3 bases; J trimming: 2 bases; junction bases outside the gene matches: 8. The germline V gene encodes CDR1 MGHRA and CDR2 YSYEKL. CDR3 length: 16 residues.

The rearrangement uses TRBV10-3 and TRBJ2-7; TRBD1 is a possible D gene (6 bases). CDR3 length equals 14 residues. Germline V gene lookup returns CDR1 ENHRY and CDR2 SYGVKD. The V end was cut by 4 bases, the J end by 6 bases, with 16 bases between. CDR3 loop: CAISGGDTYFEQYF. The CDR3 coding sequence is TGTGCCATCAGTGGAGGGGACACCTACTTCGAGCAGTACTTC.

The chain joins TRBV18 to TRBJ2-5; 11 positions agree with TRBD2. Germline V gene lookup returns CDR1 KGHSH and CDR2 LQKENI. The CDR3 covers 19 residues. J lost 5 bases, V lost 1 base, and 15 bases had no gene match. The CDR3 loop is CASSPLRLNSGGAYETQYF. For the CDR3, the DNA is TGTGCCAGCTCACCACTTCGTTTGAATAGCGGGGGGGCCTATGAGACCCAGTACTTC.

This chain joins TRBV7-6 and TRBJ2-1, with TRBD1 as a possible D gene (5 bases). The V and J ends lost 1 base and 7 bases respectively, with 5 bases between them. This CDR3 contains 12 residues. The V gene's germline CDR1 is SGHVS and CDR2 FNYEAQ. The CDR3 nucleotides read TGTGCCAGCAGCTTAGGGACAAATGAGCAGTTCTTC. Translating it yields CASSLGTNEQFF.

The J gene is TRBJ2-1, the V gene TRBV6-6, with D maybe TRBD2 (7 bases). Trimming cost V 6 bases and J 10 bases, with 16 bases left between them. The CDR3 has 13 amino acids. Looked up from germline, CDR1 is MNHNY and CDR2 is SVGAGI (reference sequence). CDR3 DNA: TGTGCCAGCAGGTCACAGGGAGGGTGGGAGCAGTTCTTC. Amino acid sequence: CASRSQGGWEQFF.

The J gene is TRBJ1-5, the V gene TRBV9; a weak D match, TRBD1 (6 bases). The CDR3 runs to 15 residues. The V end was cut by 0 bases, the J end by 4 bases, with 11 bases between. Germline CDR1 and CDR2: SGDLS and YYNGEE. CDR3 in amino acids: CASSVDGGGNQPQHF. Written as DNA, the CDR3 is TGTGCCAGCAGCGTAGATGGGGGCGGGAATCAGCCCCAGCATTTT.

The count of this clone is one. The rearrangement links TRBV13 to TRBJ2-5, with D possibly being TRBD1 (6 bases). Trimming pared 4 bases from V and 5 bases from J, leaving 14 bases between. From germline, CDR1 is PRHDT and CDR2 FYEKMQ (reference sequence). This CDR3 has 14 amino acids. CDR3 region: CASSSGDTWETQYF. The CDR3 region has the DNA TGTGCCAGCAGCTCCGGGGACACTTGGGAGACCCAGTACTTC.

This clone has just one count. The chain joins TRBV9 to TRBJ1-2; possibly TRBD1 for D (6 bases). Between the trimmed V and J ends, which lost 4 bases and 2 bases, there was a span of 15 bases. The germline V gene encodes CDR1 SGDLS and CDR2 YYNGEE. The CDR3 extends over 15 amino acids. DNA of the CDR3: TGTGCCAGCAGCCCCCACTCCGGGACAAACTATGGCTACACCTTC. Protein product: CASSPHSGTNYGYTF. The entire variable domain, with the rest obtained from reference TRBV9 and TRBJ1-2, is as follows: DSGVTQTPKHLITATGQRVTLRCSPRSGDLSVYWYQQSLDQGLQFLIQYYNGEERAKGNILERFSAQQFPDLHSELNLSSLELGDSALYFCASSPHSGTNYGYTFGSGTRLTVV.

The chain joins TRBV7-8 to TRBJ1-6; D is unclear. Germline-derived CDR1 and CDR2 are SGHVS and FQNEAQ. Trimming removed 1 base at V and 7 bases at J, with 11 bases between. This CDR3 region has 15 residues. This CDR3 is CASSLGLSGNSPLHF. The CDR3 region has the DNA TGTGCCAGCAGCTTAGGACTGTCGGGGAATTCACCCCTCCACTTT.

This chain connects TRBV6-1 to TRBJ1-5; D is undetermined. The CDR3 covers 15 residues. Per the germline V gene, CDR1 is MNHNS and CDR2 is SASEGT. V lost 6 bases to trimming and J lost 1 base, with 13 bases between them. The CDR3 sequence: CASSPVARSNQPQHF. In DNA, the CDR3 is TGTGCCAGCAGCCCCGTGGCCCGCAGCAATCAGCCCCAGCATTTT.

The J gene is TRBJ1-1, the V gene TRBV11-2; D ambiguous. The germline gives CDR1 SGHAT, CDR2 FQNNGV. CDR3 length: 13 amino acids. With 5 bases removed from V and 0 bases from J, the gap between germline ends came to 7 bases. The chain's CDR3 is CASSPEVNTEAFF. DNA of the CDR3: TGTGCCAGCAGCCCGGAGGTGAACACTGAAGCTTTCTTT.

The V and J genes are TRBV9 and TRBJ1-1; D not resolved. Trimming left V 3 bases short and J 3 bases short, with 9 bases between. Germline CDR1 and CDR2: SGDLS and YYNGEE. This CDR3 region has 13 residues. The CDR3 sequence: CASSGPSDTEAFF. The CDR3 DNA sequence: TGTGCCAGCAGCGGCCCCTCAGACACTGAAGCTTTCTTT.

The chain links TRBV9 to TRBJ2-7; the D is unclear. Trimming stripped 0 bases from V and 3 bases from J, with 10 bases between. Per germline, CDR1 SGDLS and CDR2 YYNGEE. The CDR3 totals 14 residues. The CDR3: CASSVASADYEQYF. The CDR3 nucleotides read TGTGCCAGCAGCGTAGCCAGCGCCGACTACGAGCAGTACTTC.

The chain joins TRBV9 to TRBJ2-7; 8 bases are a match to TRBD1. The CDR3 is 14 amino acids. Germline CDR1 SGDLS, CDR2 YYNGEE. With 3 bases clipped from V and 3 bases from J, the junction kept 5 bases outside the gene matches. The CDR3 DNA sequence: TGTGCCAGCAGCGGTCCAGGGGGCCTCTACGAGCAGTACTTC. Residues: CASSGPGGLYEQYF.

The chain joins TRBV28 to TRBJ1-5; 7 bases are shared with TRBD1. This CDR3 region has 16 residues. With 7 bases clipped from V and 0 bases from J, the junction kept 9 bases outside the gene matches. Per germline, CDR1 MDHEN and CDR2 SYDVKM. This CDR3 reads CASIKTGTDSNQPQHF. CDR3 bases: TGTGCCAGCATTAAGACCGGGACAGATAGCAATCAGCCCCAGCATTTT.

The rearrangement joins TRBV27 to TRBJ2-5, with 11 bases that match TRBD2. With V trimmed by 2 bases and J by 10 bases, 6 bases remained unmatched. CDR1 and CDR2 from the germline V gene are MNHEY and SMNVEV (reference sequence). The CDR3 extends over 14 amino acids. This chain's CDR3 is CASSLAGLAVDQYF. The CDR3 DNA sequence: TGTGCCAGCAGTTTAGCGGGACTAGCGGTCGACCAGTACTTC.

The chain couples TRBV11-2 to TRBJ2-7; 9 positions match TRBD1. Per the germline V gene, CDR1 is SGHAT and CDR2 is FQNNGV. Germline trimming cut 5 bases from V and 0 bases from J; bases unmatched to any gene: 8. CDR3 size: 16 residues. CDR3 residues: CASSPRTGAYSYEQYF. CDR3 DNA: TGTGCCAGCAGCCCCAGGACAGGGGCCTACTCCTACGAGCAGTACTTC.

The V gene is TRBV27, the J gene TRBJ1-5; tentative D call: TRBD1 (5 bases). Germline V gene lookup returns CDR1 MNHEY and CDR2 SMNVEV (reference sequence). Trimming shortened V by 5 bases and J by 3 bases, and 14 bases separated the two germline ends. This CDR3 is built from 15 residues. The CDR3 here is CASSPGGGNNQPQHF. The CDR3 DNA follows: TGTGCCAGCAGTCCCGGCGGGGGAAACAATCAGCCCCAGCATTTT.